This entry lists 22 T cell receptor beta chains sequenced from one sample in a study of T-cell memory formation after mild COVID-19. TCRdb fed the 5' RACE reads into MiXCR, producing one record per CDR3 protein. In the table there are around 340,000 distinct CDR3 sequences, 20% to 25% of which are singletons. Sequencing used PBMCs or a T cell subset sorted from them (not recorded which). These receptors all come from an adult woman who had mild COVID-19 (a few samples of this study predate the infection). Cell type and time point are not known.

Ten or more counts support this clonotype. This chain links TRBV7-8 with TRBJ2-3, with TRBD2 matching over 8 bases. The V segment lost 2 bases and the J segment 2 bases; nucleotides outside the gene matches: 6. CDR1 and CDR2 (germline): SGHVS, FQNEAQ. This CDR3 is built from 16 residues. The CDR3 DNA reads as TGTGCCAGCAGCTTAAGGTCGGGAGGGCCCACAGATACGCAGTATTTT. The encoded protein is CASSLRSGGPTDTQYF. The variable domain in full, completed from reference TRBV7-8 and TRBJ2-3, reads GAGVSQSPRYKVAKRGQDVALRCDPISGHVSLFWYQQALGQGPEFLTYFQNEAQLDKSGLPSDRFFAERPEGSVSTLKIQRTQQEDSAVYLCASSLRSGGPTDTQYFGPGTRLTVL.

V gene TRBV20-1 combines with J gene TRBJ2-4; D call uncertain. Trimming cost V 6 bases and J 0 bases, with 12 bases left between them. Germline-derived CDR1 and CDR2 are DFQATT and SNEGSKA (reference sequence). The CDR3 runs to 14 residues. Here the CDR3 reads CSAYPPLAKNIQYF. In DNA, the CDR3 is TGCAGTGCGTACCCCCCACTAGCCAAAAACATTCAGTACTTC.

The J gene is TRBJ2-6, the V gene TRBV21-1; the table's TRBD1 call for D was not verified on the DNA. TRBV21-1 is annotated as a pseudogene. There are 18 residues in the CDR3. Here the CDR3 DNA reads TGTGCCAGCAGCAAACGGGACGGATACTACTCTGGGGCCAACGTCCTGACTTTC. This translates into CASSKRDGYYSGANVLTF.

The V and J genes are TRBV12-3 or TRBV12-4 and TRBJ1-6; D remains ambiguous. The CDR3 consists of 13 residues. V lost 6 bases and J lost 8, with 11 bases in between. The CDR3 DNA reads TGTGCCAGCAGGGAAGTCGGTTATTCACCCCTCCACTTT. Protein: CASREVGYSPLHF.

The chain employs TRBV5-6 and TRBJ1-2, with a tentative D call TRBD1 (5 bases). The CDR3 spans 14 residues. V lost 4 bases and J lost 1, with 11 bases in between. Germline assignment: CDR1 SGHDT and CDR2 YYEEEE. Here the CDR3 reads CASSRGTVNYGYTF. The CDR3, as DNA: TGTGCCAGCAGCCGGGGCACAGTTAACTATGGCTACACCTTC.

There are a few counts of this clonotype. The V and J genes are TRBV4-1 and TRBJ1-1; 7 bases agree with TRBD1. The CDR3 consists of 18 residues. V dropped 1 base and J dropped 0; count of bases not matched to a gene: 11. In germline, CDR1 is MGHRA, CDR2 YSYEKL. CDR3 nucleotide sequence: TGCGCCAGCAGCCAAGTCGCCCCAACTGACAGGGTGAACACTGAAGCTTTCTTT. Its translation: CASSQVAPTDRVNTEAFF.

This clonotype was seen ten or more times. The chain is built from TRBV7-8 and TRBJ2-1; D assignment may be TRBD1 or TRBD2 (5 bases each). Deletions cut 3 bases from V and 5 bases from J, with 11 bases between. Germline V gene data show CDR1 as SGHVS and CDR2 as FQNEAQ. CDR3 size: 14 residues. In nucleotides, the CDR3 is TGTGCCAGCAGCTTTGGGGGAGCGAACAATGAGCAGTTCTTC. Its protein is CASSFGGANNEQFF.

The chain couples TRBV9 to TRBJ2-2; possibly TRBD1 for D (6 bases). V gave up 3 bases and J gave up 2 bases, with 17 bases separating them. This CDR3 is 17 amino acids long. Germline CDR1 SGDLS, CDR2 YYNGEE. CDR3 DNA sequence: TGTGCCAGCAGCGAATCAGAGGGGACAACTAACACCGGGGAGCTGTTTTTT. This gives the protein CASSESEGTTNTGELFF.

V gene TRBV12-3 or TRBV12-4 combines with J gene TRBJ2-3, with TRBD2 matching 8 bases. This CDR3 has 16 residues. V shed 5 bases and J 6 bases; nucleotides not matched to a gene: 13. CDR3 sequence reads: CASSPSRSGGGDTQYF. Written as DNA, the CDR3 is TGTGCCAGCAGTCCTTCGCGGTCGGGAGGGGGGGATACGCAGTATTTT.

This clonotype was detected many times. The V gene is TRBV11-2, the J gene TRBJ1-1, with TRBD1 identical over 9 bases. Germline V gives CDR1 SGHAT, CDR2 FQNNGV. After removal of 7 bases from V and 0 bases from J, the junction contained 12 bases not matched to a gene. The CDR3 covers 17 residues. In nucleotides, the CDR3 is TGTGCCAGCAACTTTAACGCCGGGACAGGGATGAACACTGAAGCTTTCTTT. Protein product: CASNFNAGTGMNTEAFF.

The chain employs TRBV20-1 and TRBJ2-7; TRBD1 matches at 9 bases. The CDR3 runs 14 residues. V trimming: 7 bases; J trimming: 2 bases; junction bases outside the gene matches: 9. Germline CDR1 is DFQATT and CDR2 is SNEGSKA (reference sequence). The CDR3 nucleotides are TGCAGTGTGGACAGGGGAAAGGTAGCCTACGAGCAGTACTTC. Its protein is CSVDRGKVAYEQYF.

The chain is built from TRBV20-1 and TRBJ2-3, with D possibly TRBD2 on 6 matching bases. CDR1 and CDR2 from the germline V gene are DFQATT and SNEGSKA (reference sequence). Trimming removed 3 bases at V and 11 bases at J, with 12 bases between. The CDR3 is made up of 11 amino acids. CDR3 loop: CSAREGYRQYF. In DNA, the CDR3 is TGCAGTGCTAGGGAGGGATACCGGCAGTATTTT.

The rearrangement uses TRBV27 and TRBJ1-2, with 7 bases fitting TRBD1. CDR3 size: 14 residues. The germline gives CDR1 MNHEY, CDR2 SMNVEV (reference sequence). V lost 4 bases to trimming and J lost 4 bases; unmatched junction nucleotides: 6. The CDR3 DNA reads TGTGCCAGCAGTTACAGGGGAGGGATCTATGGCTACACCTTC. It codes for CASSYRGGIYGYTF.

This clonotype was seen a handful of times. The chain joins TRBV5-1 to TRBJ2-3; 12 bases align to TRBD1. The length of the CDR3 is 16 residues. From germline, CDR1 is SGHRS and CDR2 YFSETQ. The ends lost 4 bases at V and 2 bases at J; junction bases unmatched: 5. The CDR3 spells CASSEGQGAITDTQYF. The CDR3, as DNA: TGCGCCAGCAGCGAGGGACAGGGGGCGATCACAGATACGCAGTATTTT.

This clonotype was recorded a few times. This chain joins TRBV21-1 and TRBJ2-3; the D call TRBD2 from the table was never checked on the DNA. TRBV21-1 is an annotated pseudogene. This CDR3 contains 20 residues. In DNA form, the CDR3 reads TGTGCCAGCAGCAAAGACCCCCTCGGAGGATGGCGGGAGGGAGCAGATACGCAGTATTTT. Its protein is CASSKDPLGGWREGADTQYF.

The DNA of the CDR3 is TGTGCCAGCAGCGACCGGACAGGGCACTACGAGCAGTACTTC. Its translation: CASSDRTGHYEQYF. The chain joins TRBV2 to TRBJ2-7, with TRBD1 identical over 8 bases. V lost 6 bases to trimming and J lost 3 bases; unmatched junction nucleotides: 7. This CDR3 spans 14 amino acids. The germline V gene encodes CDR1 SNHLY and CDR2 FYNNEI.

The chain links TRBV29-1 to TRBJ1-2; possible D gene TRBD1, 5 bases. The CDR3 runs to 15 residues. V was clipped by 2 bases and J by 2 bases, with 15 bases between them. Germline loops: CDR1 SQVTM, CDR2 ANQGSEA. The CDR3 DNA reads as TGCAGCGTTGAATCGGCGGGGAGGGGAAACTATGGCTACACCTTC. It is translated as CSVESAGRGNYGYTF.

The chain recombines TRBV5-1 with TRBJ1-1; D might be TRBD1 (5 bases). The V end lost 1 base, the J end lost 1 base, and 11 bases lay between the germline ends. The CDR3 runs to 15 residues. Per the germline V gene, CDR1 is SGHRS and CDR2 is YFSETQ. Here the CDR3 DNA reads TGCGCCAGCAGCTTGCCGAGGGGCCCGAACACTGAAGCTTTCTTT. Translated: CASSLPRGPNTEAFF.

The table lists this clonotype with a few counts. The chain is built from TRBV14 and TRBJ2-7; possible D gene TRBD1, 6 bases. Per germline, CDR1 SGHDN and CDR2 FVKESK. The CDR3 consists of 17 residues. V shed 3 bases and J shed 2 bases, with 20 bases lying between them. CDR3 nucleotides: TGTGCCAGCAGCCACCATGACGCAGGGGTAACGACCTACGAGCAGTACTTC. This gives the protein CASSHHDAGVTTYEQYF.

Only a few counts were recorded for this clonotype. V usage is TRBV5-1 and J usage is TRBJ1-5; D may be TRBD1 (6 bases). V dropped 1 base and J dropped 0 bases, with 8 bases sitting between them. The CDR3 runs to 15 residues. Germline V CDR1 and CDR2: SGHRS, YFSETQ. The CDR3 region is CASSLTGYSNQPQHF. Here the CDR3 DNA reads TGCGCCAGCAGCTTGACAGGGTATAGCAATCAGCCCCAGCATTTT.

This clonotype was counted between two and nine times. CDR3 nucleotide sequence: TGTGCCAGTAGTATAGAGGGGGCAACTGAAGCTTTCTTT. Protein sequence: CASSIEGATEAFF. The chain couples TRBV19 to TRBJ1-1; D perhaps matches TRBD1 (6 bases). The germline gives CDR1 LNHDA, CDR2 SQIVND (reference sequence). There are 13 residues in the CDR3. V was clipped by 0 bases and J by 5 bases, with 7 bases between them.

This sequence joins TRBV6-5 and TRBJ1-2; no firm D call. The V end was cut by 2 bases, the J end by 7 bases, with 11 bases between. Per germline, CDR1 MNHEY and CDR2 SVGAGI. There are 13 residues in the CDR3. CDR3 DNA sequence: TGTGCCAGCAGTTACGAGGGTTCGGGTGGCTACACCTTC. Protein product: CASSYEGSGGYTF.